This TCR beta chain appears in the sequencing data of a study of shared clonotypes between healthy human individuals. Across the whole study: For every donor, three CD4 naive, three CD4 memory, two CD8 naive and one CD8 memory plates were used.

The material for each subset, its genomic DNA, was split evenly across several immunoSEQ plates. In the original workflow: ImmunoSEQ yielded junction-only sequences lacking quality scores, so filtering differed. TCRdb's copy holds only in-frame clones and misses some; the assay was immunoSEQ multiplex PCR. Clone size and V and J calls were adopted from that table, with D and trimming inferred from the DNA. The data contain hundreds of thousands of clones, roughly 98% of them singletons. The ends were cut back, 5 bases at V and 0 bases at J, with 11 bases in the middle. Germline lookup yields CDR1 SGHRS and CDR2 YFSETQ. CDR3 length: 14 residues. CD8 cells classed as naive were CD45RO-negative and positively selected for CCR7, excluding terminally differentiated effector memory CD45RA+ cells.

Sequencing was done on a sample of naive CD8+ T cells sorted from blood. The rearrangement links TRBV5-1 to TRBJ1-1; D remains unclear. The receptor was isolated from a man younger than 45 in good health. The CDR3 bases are TGCGCCAGCAGTACTTGGAGCATGAACACTGAAGCTTTCTTT. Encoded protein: CASSTWSMNTEAFF.